This T cell receptor beta chain comes out of a study of T-cell reconstitution after alpha-beta-depleted transplantation in children. Germline lookup yields CDR1 SGDLS and CDR2 YYNGEE. The CDR3 sequence is 15 residues long. Trimming removed 3 bases from V and 2 bases from J; junction bases left unmatched: 5. This sample's TCRbeta library carried unique molecular identifier barcodes. TCRdb recomputed calls from the PCR reads with MiXCR, one row per CDR3 protein. The profile covers 500,000 to 650,000 distinct CDR3 sequences, with 10% to 15% appearing a single time and around 2% taken by the ten largest. Points from the study as a whole: T-cell numbers and diversity one year post-transplant derived largely from freshly generated T cells. The study reportedly traced alpha-beta T cells about two months after transplant to several hundred expanded graft clones. There were some patients whose high TCRbeta diversity at day 60 came from surviving recipient T cells and thymic progenitors.

This clonotype was seen repeatedly, ten times or more. Its antigen is not known. The rearrangement links TRBV9 to TRBJ2-7; 10 bases are a match to TRBD1. Material: PBMCs, mostly from graft donor cells, obtained 360 days after TCRalphabeta/CD19-depleted stem cell transplant. This receptor was taken from a male patient between 5 and 17 years old who had a stem cell transplant for acute myeloid leukemia, so the T cells may come from the graft donor. The CDR3 here is CASSAGTGATYEQYF. Here the CDR3 DNA reads TGTGCCAGCAGCGCGGGGACAGGGGCCACCTACGAGCAGTACTTC. The complete variable domain, with remaining parts taken from reference TRBV9 and TRBJ2-7, reads DSGVTQTPKHLITATGQRVTLRCSPRSGDLSVYWYQQSLDQGLQFLIQYYNGEERAKGNILERFSAQQFPDLHSELNLSSLELGDSALYFCASSAGTGATYEQYFGPGTRLTVT.